This entry lists 14 T cell receptor beta chains sequenced from one sample in a study of graft-versus-host responses after intestinal transplantation. The table came from immunoSEQ multiplex PCR; TCRdb's copy has only in-frame clones and leaves some out. The sample gives more than 4,500 clones, approximately 75% of which show up once; over 35% is in the top ten. The sequencing here drew on PBMCs, taken about 540 days after intestinal transplant. Receptor source: a human patient who received an intestinal transplant, so some T cells may come from the graft donor.

This clone was seen a few times. This chain connects TRBV4-2 to TRBJ1-4, with D tentatively TRBD1 (5 bases). CDR3 length equals 17 residues. Germline V gene data show CDR1 as LGHNA and CDR2 as YNFKEQ. Trimming left V 4 bases short and J 3 bases short, with 18 bases between. CDR3 in amino acids: CASSLLGLGPANEKLFF. The CDR3 nucleotides are TGTGCCAGCAGCCTCCTGGGGTTGGGGCCGGCTAATGAAAAACTGTTTTTT.

The genes are TRBV5-1 and TRBJ2-5, with 11 nucleotides matching TRBD2. Matching the DNA end better, TRBJ2-7 makes the J call doubtful. The CDR3 extends over 14 amino acids. Germline-derived CDR1 and CDR2 are SGHRS and YFSETQ. The CDR3 region is CASSFSGGVYEQYF. Written as DNA, the CDR3 is TGCGCCAGCAGCTTTAGCGGGGGGGTCTACGAGCAGTACTTC.

The chain uses TRBV21-1 and TRBJ2-3; TRBD1 is the table's D call, not checked against the DNA. TRBV21-1 has pseudogene status. The CDR3 sequence is 15 residues long. CDR3 loop: CASSKASHRADTQYF. The CDR3 DNA follows: TGTGCCAGCAGCAAAGCCTCTCACAGGGCAGATACGCAGTATTTT.

Notes on this clone: One end of the junction is discordant with germline, which a read error may explain. DNA of the CDR3: TGTACCAGCGGGAGACAGAACACTGAAGCTTTCTTT. It yields the protein CTSGRQNTEAFF. The V gene is TRBV9, the J gene TRBJ1-1; D is undetermined. This CDR3 is 12 amino acids long. Germline V CDR1 and CDR2: SGDLS, YYNGEE.

J is TRBJ2-6 and V is TRBV6-5; D gene uncertain. Germline loops: CDR1 MNHEY, CDR2 SVGAGI. This CDR3 is built from 15 residues. V lost 5 bases and J 0 bases, leaving 8 bases between the germline ends. The chain's CDR3 is CASSVQLSGANVLTF. The CDR3 DNA sequence: TGTGCCAGCAGTGTTCAGCTCTCTGGGGCCAACGTCCTGACTTTC.

The chain joins TRBV7-2 to TRBJ1-5; 7 bases are a match to TRBD1. CDR3 length: 18 residues. Trimming took 1 base from V and 5 from J; bases not matched to a gene: 14. The germline gives CDR1 SGHTA, CDR2 FQGNSA. The CDR3 protein is CASSLVVRGRVIDQPQHF. The CDR3 coding sequence is TGTGCCAGCAGCTTAGTAGTTAGGGGGCGGGTGATCGATCAGCCCCAGCATTTT.

J is TRBJ1-6 and V is TRBV2, with D possibly TRBD1 on 6 matching bases. The CDR3 runs 13 residues. The germline V and J ends were trimmed by 3 bases and 9 bases, with 9 bases remaining between them. Germline V lookup: CDR1 SNHLY, CDR2 FYNNEI. CDR3: CASSDGGRSPLHF. The CDR3 DNA follows: TGTGCCAGCAGTGACGGGGGCCGTTCACCCCTCCACTTT. Full variable domain (remainder filled in from reference TRBV2 and TRBJ1-6): EPEVTQTPSHQVTQMGQEVILRCVPISNHLYFYWYRQILGQKVEFLVSFYNNEISEKSEIFDDQFSVERPDGSNFTLKIRSTKLEDSAMYFCASSDGGRSPLHFGNGTRLTVT.

The chain employs TRBV10-3 and TRBJ1-1; 7 bases agree with TRBD1. V trimming: 6 bases; J trimming: 1 base; junction bases outside the gene matches: 5. CDR1 is ENHRY, CDR2 SYGVKD, per germline. The CDR3 is 14 amino acids. CDR3: CAISARQGNTEAFF. CDR3 in DNA: TGTGCCATCAGCGCTAGACAGGGGAACACTGAAGCTTTCTTT.

This clone was seen only a few times. The chain is built from TRBV5-1 and TRBJ2-1, with 10 bases matching TRBD2. CDR3 size: 16 residues. CDR1 is SGHRS and CDR2 is YFSETQ in the germline V gene. V gave up 3 bases and J gave up 4 bases; unmatched junction bases: 7. CDR3 in DNA: TGCGCCAGCAGCTGGAGCGGGGGGGCCTTATACAATGAGCAGTTCTTC. It specifies CASSWSGGALYNEQFF. Supplemented by reference TRBV5-1 and TRBJ2-1, the full variable domain reads KAGVTQTPRYLIKTRGQQVTLSCSPISGHRSVSWYQQTPGQGLQFLFEYFSETQRNKGNFPGRFSGRQFSNSRSEMNVSTLELGDSALYLCASSWSGGALYNEQFFGPGTRLTVL.

The J gene is TRBJ2-2, the V gene TRBV6-1; D could derive from TRBD1 or TRBD2 (5 bases each). Per the germline V gene, CDR1 is MNHNS and CDR2 is SASEGT. The length of the CDR3 is 16 residues. Trimming took off 4 bases at V and 2 bases at J, with 14 bases between the two ends. CDR3 protein: CASSVEGTGNTGELFF. In DNA, the CDR3 is TGTGCCAGCAGTGTAGAAGGGACGGGAAACACCGGGGAGCTGTTTTTT.

The chain carries TRBV30 and TRBJ1-1, with D possibly TRBD1 on 6 matching bases. Trimming pared 5 bases from V and 5 bases from J, leaving 15 bases between. Germline V lookup: CDR1 GTSNPN, CDR2 SVGIG (reference sequence). This CDR3 comprises 13 residues. CDR3 in amino acids: CAWHGDMRTEAFF. CDR3 in DNA: TGTGCCTGGCATGGGGACATGAGGACTGAAGCTTTCTTT.

The chain links TRBV10-2 to TRBJ1-4; D is ambiguous. Germline V lookup: CDR1 WSHSY, CDR2 SAAADI. V gave up 4 bases and J gave up 1 base, with 10 bases separating them. CDR3 length: 15 residues. CDR3 loop: CASSVPRITNEKLFF. The CDR3 nucleotides are TGCGCCAGCAGTGTTCCGAGGATAACTAATGAAAAACTGTTTTTT.

The chain joins TRBV6-5 to TRBJ1-2; a weak D match, TRBD1 (6 bases). Per germline, CDR1 MNHEY and CDR2 SVGAGI. Trimming took off 5 bases at V and 3 bases at J, with 16 bases between the two ends. The CDR3 length is 15 residues. The CDR3 coding sequence is TGTGCCAGCAGTCGCCCGGGGGGCGCATACTATGGCTACACCTTC. Residues: CASSRPGGAYYGYTF.

With respect to this clone: Germline is not matched at one junction end, which may reflect a read error. The rearrangement joins TRBV7-8 to TRBJ2-1; TRBD2 matches 12 bases. The CDR3 runs 16 residues. Germline CDR1 and CDR2: SGHVS and FQNEAQ. CDR3 in DNA: TGTGCCAGCAACTCCCAGACTAGCGGGGGTTACAATGGGCAGTTCTTC. This codes for CASNSQTSGGYNGQFF.